This TCR beta chain was recorded in a study of shared clonotypes between healthy human individuals. Study findings and constraints: Sampling covered blood only; tissue repertoires likely differ.

Produced via immunoSEQ multiplex PCR; TCRdb's table is partial and in-frame only. The data show roughly 2.2 million clones, 80% to 95% seen once. Points on this clone: Its target is not known.

The CDR3 has 16 residues. CDR1 and CDR2 from the germline V gene are SEHNR and FQNEAQ (reference sequence). The V and J ends lost 6 bases and 3 bases, in that order; junction bases with no gene match: 9. The TCR sequence derives from a man aged 18 to 30 in good health. Some clones in this sample may be carry-over from other donors' samples. The sequenced sample consisted of naive CD4+ T cells from PBMCs. Subset here: CD45RA+ positively selected. The V and J genes are TRBV7-9 and TRBJ2-1, with 9 bases lining up with TRBD1. CDR3 loop: CASSSGTGSIYNEQFF. The CDR3 nucleotides read TGTGCCAGCAGTTCCGGGACAGGGAGCATCTACAATGAGCAGTTCTTC. The full variable domain, with the rest looked up from reference TRBV7-9 and TRBJ2-1, is DTGVSQNPRHKITKRGQNVTFRCDPISEHNRLYWYRQTLGQGPEFLTYFQNEAQLEKSRLLSDRFSAERPKGSFSTLEIQRTEQGDSAMYLCASSSGTGSIYNEQFFGPGTRLTVL.